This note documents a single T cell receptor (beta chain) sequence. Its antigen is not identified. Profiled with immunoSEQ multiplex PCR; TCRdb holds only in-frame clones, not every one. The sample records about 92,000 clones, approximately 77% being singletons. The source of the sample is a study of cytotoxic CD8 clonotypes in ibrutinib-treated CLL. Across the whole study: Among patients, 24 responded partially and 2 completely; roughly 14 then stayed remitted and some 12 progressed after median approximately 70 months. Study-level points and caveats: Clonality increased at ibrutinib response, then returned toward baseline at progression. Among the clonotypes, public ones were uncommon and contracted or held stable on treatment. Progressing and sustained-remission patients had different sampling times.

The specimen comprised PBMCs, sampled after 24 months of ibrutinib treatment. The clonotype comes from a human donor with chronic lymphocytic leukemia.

Here the CDR3 reads CASRDRALGTEAFF. The DNA for the CDR3 is TGTGCCAGCAGGGACCGGGCGCTTGGAACTGAAGCTTTCTTT. J is TRBJ1-1 and V is TRBV9; D not resolved. CDR3 length: 14 residues. The V gene's germline CDR1 is SGDLS and CDR2 YYNGEE. V dropped 5 bases and J dropped 5 bases, with 16 bases sitting between them. Full variable domain (outside the CDR3, taken from reference TRBV9 and TRBJ1-1): DSGVTQTPKHLITATGQRVTLRCSPRSGDLSVYWYQQSLDQGLQFLIQYYNGEERAKGNILERFSAQQFPDLHSELNLSSLELGDSALYFCASRDRALGTEAFFGQGTRLTVV.